Each of the 23 T cell receptor beta chains below was sequenced from the same sample in a study of post-analysis software for immune sequencing data. cDNA libraries for TCR beta contained unique molecular identifiers. TCRdb passed the PCR reads through MiXCR, listing each CDR3 protein once. Seen here are some 240,000 distinct CDR3 sequences, 30% to 45% observed once, and the top ten hold approximately 4.6%. For these receptors, no antigen is known. Study-wide findings and caveats: When patients were compared with controls, four to six TRBV segments were more frequent, TRBV5-6, TRBV5-1 and TRBV20-1 among them.

The material sequenced was blood. Receptors were obtained from a girl between 10 and 17 years old with multiple sclerosis.

This clonotype was detected many times. The rearrangement links TRBV19 to TRBJ2-1; TRBD1 agrees at 8 bases. The CDR3 runs to 16 residues. The V segment lost 5 bases and the J segment 7 bases; nucleotides outside the gene matches: 13. The germline gives CDR1 LNHDA, CDR2 SQIVND (reference sequence). The CDR3 sequence is CASSGPPDRVRNEQFF. The CDR3 coding sequence is TGTGCCAGTAGTGGACCCCCGGACAGGGTGAGAAATGAGCAGTTCTTC.

Regarding this clonotype: This may be a read error, as it is one base from a much larger clone. CDR3 amino acids: CAGSYGWGTEANYGYTF. DNA for the CDR3: TGTGCCGGCAGTTACGGATGGGGGACAGAAGCTAACTATGGCTACACCTTC. The chain combines TRBV6-6 with TRBJ1-2, with 7 bases identical to TRBD1. CDR1 and CDR2 from the germline V gene are MNHNY and SVGAGI (reference sequence). This CDR3 has 17 residues.

This chain joins TRBV20-1 and TRBJ2-7; no reliable D call. The better agreement between TRBJ2-5 and the DNA end casts doubt on the J call. Looked up from germline, CDR1 is DFQATT and CDR2 is SNEGSKA (reference sequence). The length of the CDR3 is 12 residues. CDR3 sequence: CSAPFGPGTQYF. The CDR3 DNA is TGCAGTGCTCCTTTCGGGCCGGGGACCCAGTACTTC.

V gene TRBV29-1 combines with J gene TRBJ2-1; TRBD2 agrees at 9 bases. Germline assignment: CDR1 SQVTM and CDR2 ANQGSEA. V gave up 6 bases and J gave up 8 bases; unmatched junction bases: 8. The CDR3 covers 13 residues. CDR3 sequence: CSVLERGAYEQFF. The CDR3 DNA follows: TGCAGCGTCTTGGAGCGGGGGGCATATGAGCAGTTCTTC.

In this sample, this clonotype turned up many times. The V and J genes are TRBV13 and TRBJ2-3; no firm D call. Germline V gene sequence: CDR1 PRHDT, CDR2 FYEKMQ (reference sequence). CDR3 length: 12 amino acids. Trimming removed 5 bases at V and 6 bases at J, with 9 bases between. This CDR3 is CASSASPDTQYF. CDR3 nucleotide sequence: TGTGCCAGCAGCGCGTCACCCGATACGCAGTATTTT.

A few counts support this clonotype. This rearrangement joins TRBV12-3 or TRBV12-4 to TRBJ1-1; D is unresolved. Trimming cost V 3 bases and J 7 bases, with 15 bases left between them. This CDR3 contains 14 residues. The DNA of the CDR3 is TGTGCCAGCAGTTTTTTAGGGCCCGTCCGTGAAGCTTTCTTT. Translation gives CASSFLGPVREAFF.

This clonotype was counted a few times. This may be a read error: a much more frequent sequence differs by one nucleotide. The rearrangement joins TRBV6-6 to TRBJ2-5; TRBD2 matches 9 bases. Germline-derived CDR1 and CDR2 are MNHNY and SVGAGI (reference sequence). This CDR3 spans 15 amino acids. Trimming at V came to 5 bases and at J to 11 bases, leaving 15 bases not matched to a gene. Written as DNA, the CDR3 is TGTGCCAGCAGTCCTGATAGCGGGAGTAAGCATGAGCAGTACTTC. Amino acids: CASSPDSGSKHEQYF.

The rearrangement joins TRBV20-1 to TRBJ2-1, with TRBD2 as a possible D gene (5 bases). V lost 6 bases and J 6 bases, leaving 9 bases between the germline ends. This CDR3 has 11 amino acids. The V gene's germline CDR1 is DFQATT and CDR2 SNEGSKA (reference sequence). The CDR3 protein is CSASGVNEQFF. For the CDR3, the DNA is TGCAGTGCCAGCGGAGTCAATGAGCAGTTCTTC.

This clonotype has at least ten counts. The V and J genes are TRBV12-3 or TRBV12-4 and TRBJ1-1, with no clear D. The V gene lost 2 bases and the J gene lost 4 bases, with 8 bases spanning the gap. The length of the CDR3 is 13 residues. The CDR3 sequence is CASSLLGGTEAFF. The CDR3 nucleotides read TGTGCCAGCAGTTTACTGGGAGGCACTGAAGCTTTCTTT.

The genes are TRBV7-3 and TRBJ1-1; D perhaps matches TRBD1 (6 bases). The ends were cut back, 4 bases at V and 5 bases at J, with 14 bases in the middle. The CDR3 is 14 amino acids. Per germline, CDR1 SGHTA and CDR2 FQGTGA. The CDR3 spells CASSSQGSQTEAFF. The CDR3 DNA reads TGTGCCAGCAGCTCCCAGGGGAGTCAGACTGAAGCTTTCTTT.

The CDR3 DNA reads as TGTGCCAGCAGCTTATTCCCCGGGACAGGTTTCACCGACGAGCAGTACTTC. This codes for CASSLFPGTGFTDEQYF. The J gene is TRBJ2-7, the V gene TRBV7-2, with 8 bases aligning to TRBD1. The length of the CDR3 is 17 residues. CDR1 is SGHTA, CDR2 FQGNSA, per germline. J gave up 5 bases and V 2 bases, and 14 bases lay outside the gene matches.

This clonotype was seen at least ten times. The chain links TRBV20-1 to TRBJ1-2; a weak D match, TRBD1 (5 bases). CDR1 is DFQATT and CDR2 is SNEGSKA in the germline V gene (reference sequence). V was pared by 5 bases and J by 7 bases, with 14 bases between. This CDR3 comprises 12 residues. CDR3 sequence (DNA): TGCAGTGCTCCTAGGGGCACAGCTGGCTACACCTTC. Translating it yields CSAPRGTAGYTF.

Regarding this clonotype: A much larger clone sits a single nucleotide away, making a read error possible. The CDR3 is CASRRLARDVEQYF. The CDR3 region has the DNA TGTGCCAGCAGACGACTAGCGAGGGACGTCGAGCAGTACTTC. The chain combines TRBV6-1 with TRBJ2-5, with TRBD2 identical over 8 bases. The last part of the DNA fits TRBJ2-7 better; the J call may be wrong. The CDR3 extends over 14 amino acids. Germline-derived CDR1 and CDR2 are MNHNS and SASEGT.

The CDR3 sequence is CASRYPGGKSNEQYF. CDR3 nucleotides: TGTGCCAGCAGATATCCAGGGGGAAAGAGCAACGAGCAGTACTTC. The rearrangement uses TRBV6-5 and TRBJ2-5; 7 bases line up with TRBD1. The J call may be faulty, since TRBJ2-7 better matches the DNA end. The V gene's germline CDR1 is MNHEY and CDR2 SVGAGI. The CDR3 has 15 residues.

The sample holds a few counts of this clonotype. This chain uses TRBV20-1 with TRBJ2-7, with D unclear. The V gene lost 1 base and the J gene lost 2 bases, with 9 bases spanning the gap. CDR3 length equals 13 residues. The germline gives CDR1 DFQATT, CDR2 SNEGSKA (reference sequence). Here the CDR3 reads CSARGTEPYEQYF. The CDR3 coding sequence is TGCAGTGCTAGAGGAACCGAGCCCTACGAGCAGTACTTC.

This clonotype was seen only once. The gene calls are TRBV6-5 and TRBJ2-7; 11 nucleotides align to TRBD2. The DNA end is more similar to TRBJ2-5, so the J call may be wrong. Germline CDR1 reads MNHEY; CDR2 reads SVGAGI. The CDR3 length is 18 residues. CDR3 in DNA: TGTGCCAGCAGTTATCCGCTAGCGGGGGGCGTGGGGGACGAGACCCAGTACTTC. This translates into CASSYPLAGGVGDETQYF.

J is TRBJ2-6 and V is TRBV12-3 or TRBV12-4; D may be TRBD1 (6 bases). The V and J ends lost 3 bases and 0 bases respectively, with 15 bases between them. The CDR3 covers 18 residues. The CDR3 here is CASSFSGAYSSGANVLTF. CDR3 nucleotides: TGTGCCAGCAGTTTTTCAGGGGCCTATTCCTCTGGGGCCAACGTCCTGACTTTC.

There are many counts of this clonotype. The V call is TRBV9, the J call TRBJ2-3; 8 bases fit TRBD2. Germline V lookup: CDR1 SGDLS, CDR2 YYNGEE. V was pared by 0 bases and J by 0 bases, with 3 bases of the junction left unmatched. The CDR3 runs to 16 residues. DNA of the CDR3: TGTGCCAGCAGCGTAGAGTCGGGGGGGAGCACAGATACGCAGTATTTT. This codes for CASSVESGGSTDTQYF.

This clonotype has at least ten counts. The V and J genes are TRBV29-1 and TRBJ1-4; tentatively, D is TRBD1 (5 bases). The length of the CDR3 is 13 residues. Trimming shortened V by 4 bases and J by 0 bases, and 6 bases separated the two germline ends. Germline CDR1 and CDR2: SQVTM and ANQGSEA. The CDR3 region is CSVGQTTNEKLFF. CDR3 DNA sequence: TGCAGCGTTGGACAGACAACTAATGAAAAACTGTTTTTT.

The table lists this clonotype with many counts. This chain uses TRBV6-1 with TRBJ2-1; D is uncertain. Deletions cut 2 bases from V and 14 bases from J, with 7 bases between. Germline loops: CDR1 MNHNS, CDR2 SASEGT. The CDR3 length is 10 residues. The CDR3, as DNA: TGTGCCAGCAGTGAAATTGTAAAGTTCTTC. Its protein product is CASSEIVKFF.

This clonotype was seen repeatedly, ten times or more. The rearrangement joins TRBV20-1 to TRBJ1-2; a possible D gene is TRBD1 (5 bases). V was cut by 5 bases and J by 4 bases, with 17 bases left in between. The CDR3 has 14 residues. The V gene's germline CDR1 is DFQATT and CDR2 SNEGSKA (reference sequence). CDR3 loop: CSAHSVGVGYGYTF. CDR3 sequence (DNA): TGCAGTGCTCACTCTGTAGGGGTCGGCTATGGCTACACCTTC.

For this clonotype: This may be a read error: a much more frequent sequence differs by one nucleotide. The gene calls are TRBV7-9 and TRBJ2-5; TRBD1 matches 7 bases. CDR3 size: 14 residues. Germline V gene sequence: CDR1 SEHNR, CDR2 FQNEAQ (reference sequence). The DNA for the CDR3 is TGTGCCAGCATCCCCGGGGACAGTTCAGAGACCCGGTACTTC. Protein sequence: CASIPGDSSETRYF.

This clonotype showed up just once. A much larger clonotype is one base distant, so this may be a read error. The V and J genes are TRBV7-9 and TRBJ2-3; either TRBD1 or TRBD2 may fit D (5 bases each). Germline V lookup: CDR1 SEHNR, CDR2 FQNEAQ (reference sequence). This CDR3 has 15 residues. V lost 5 bases to trimming and J lost 6 bases, with 18 bases between them. Here the CDR3 reads CASSRPGSGPDTQYF. In DNA, the CDR3 is TGTGCCAGCAGCCGCCCTGGATCGGGGCCGGATACGCAGTATTTT.